The 32 T cell receptor beta chains in this list originate from one sample, sequenced in a study of shared clonotypes between healthy human individuals. Method: immunoSEQ multiplex PCR; TCRdb's copy keeps in-frame clones and lacks some. The sample has some 2,100,000 clones; approximately 96% are singletons. Material: naive CD4+ T cells sorted from blood. Subset denoted: CD45RA+ positively selected. The receptors here all came from a man aged 18 to 29 in good health.

V and J are TRBV10-3 and TRBJ2-7; 8 nucleotides line up with TRBD2. CDR3 length equals 16 residues. Germline loops: CDR1 ENHRY, CDR2 SYGVKD. With V trimmed by 5 bases and J by 2 bases, 11 bases remained unmatched. The DNA of the CDR3 is TGTGCCATCAGTAAAGACTTATTAGCGGGGACCTACGAGCAGTACTTC. Translating gives CAISKDLLAGTYEQYF.

The chain uses TRBV10-3 and TRBJ1-1, with D hard to call. The CDR3 is made up of 16 amino acids. Trimming cost V 2 bases and J 1 base, with 14 bases left between them. The germline V gene has CDR1 ENHRY and CDR2 SYGVKD. The DNA of the CDR3 is TGTGCCATCAGTGAGGCCCGGTTTGGGTCGAACACTGAAGCTTTCTTT. It yields the protein CAISEARFGSNTEAFF.

The CDR3 DNA is TGTGCCAGTAGTAAACCCGGGACATCCTATGGCTACACCTTC. Its translation is CASSKPGTSYGYTF. The chain recombines TRBV19 with TRBJ1-2; TRBD1 might be the D (6 bases). The CDR3 is 14 amino acids. The germline V gene encodes CDR1 LNHDA and CDR2 SQIVND (reference sequence). The germline V and J ends were trimmed by 4 bases and 4 bases, with 13 bases remaining between them.

This sequence joins TRBV2 and TRBJ2-7, with 11 positions matching TRBD2. V lost 6 bases, J lost 0 bases, and 4 bases stayed unmatched. CDR3 size: 15 residues. Per the germline V gene, CDR1 is SNHLY and CDR2 is FYNNEI. The CDR3 bases are TGTGCCAGCAGACCTAGCGGGGGGAGCTCCTACGAGCAGTACTTC. Its protein product is CASRPSGGSSYEQYF. The whole variable domain, filled in from reference TRBV2 and TRBJ2-7, reads EPEVTQTPSHQVTQMGQEVILRCVPISNHLYFYWYRQILGQKVEFLVSFYNNEISEKSEIFDDQFSVERPDGSNFTLKIRSTKLEDSAMYFCASRPSGGSSYEQYFGPGTRLTVT.

This clone was recorded once. The chain links TRBV6-1 to TRBJ1-6; D remains ambiguous. Germline loops: CDR1 MNHNS, CDR2 SASEGT. Trimming left V 0 bases short and J 15 bases short, with 15 bases between. This CDR3 is built from 14 residues. CDR3 in DNA: TGTGCCAGCAGTGAAGCGCTCTTCGGCATAGGCCTCCACTTT. This translates into CASSEALFGIGLHF.

The chain is built from TRBV5-4 and TRBJ2-3, with D possibly being TRBD1 (6 bases). CDR3 size: 19 residues. Per the germline V gene, CDR1 is SGHNT and CDR2 is YYREEE (reference sequence). Trimming removed 4 bases at V and 1 base at J, with 25 bases between. CDR3: CASSPGIPRGVRGTDTQYF. In DNA, the CDR3 is TGTGCCAGCAGCCCAGGAATCCCCAGGGGAGTAAGGGGCACAGATACGCAGTATTTT. The variable domain in full, completed from reference TRBV5-4 and TRBJ2-3, reads ETGVTQSPTHLIKTRGQQVTLRCSSQSGHNTVSWYQQALGQGPQFIFQYYREEENGRGNFPPRFSGLQFPNYSSELNVNALELDDSALYLCASSPGIPRGVRGTDTQYFGPGTRLTVL.

The chain employs TRBV5-6 and TRBJ1-5; D is possibly TRBD1 (5 bases). V gave up 0 bases and J gave up 7 bases, with 11 bases separating them. The germline CDR1 and CDR2 sequences are SGHDT and YYEEEE. The length of the CDR3 is 14 residues. The CDR3 protein is CASSLELRGQPQHF. The CDR3 DNA follows: TGTGCCAGCAGCTTGGAGTTAAGGGGACAGCCCCAGCATTTT.

The chain carries TRBV5-5 and TRBJ1-3; 8 bases are shared with TRBD1. V lost 4 bases to trimming and J lost 2 bases; unmatched junction nucleotides: 5. CDR1 and CDR2 (germline): SGHKS, YYEKEE (reference sequence). This CDR3 contains 15 residues. CDR3 coding DNA: TGTGCCAGCAGCCTCCCGGGACAGGCTGGAAACACCATATATTTT. It translates to CASSLPGQAGNTIYF.

This sequence joins TRBV4-1 and TRBJ2-2; possible D gene TRBD1, 5 bases. Germline lookup yields CDR1 MGHRA and CDR2 YSYEKL. This CDR3 is 15 amino acids long. V lost 0 bases and J 4 bases, leaving 9 bases between the germline ends. CDR3 bases: TGCGCCAGCAGCCAAGATCAGGGATCCACCGGGGAGCTGTTTTTT. Translating gives CASSQDQGSTGELFF.

V and J are TRBV7-9 and TRBJ2-1; D may be TRBD2 (7 bases). There are 15 residues in the CDR3. V gave up 5 bases and J gave up 8 bases, with 19 bases separating them. Per the germline V gene, CDR1 is SEHNR and CDR2 is FQNEAQ (reference sequence). The CDR3 protein is CASSRLDSGVHEQFF. CDR3 DNA sequence: TGTGCCAGCAGCCGCCTGGACAGCGGGGTGCATGAGCAGTTCTTC.

This chain connects TRBV7-3 to TRBJ2-1; 9 nucleotides line up with TRBD2. After removal of 0 bases from V and 5 bases from J, the junction contained 11 bases not matched to a gene. The CDR3 is made up of 18 amino acids. Germline CDR1 reads SGHTA; CDR2 reads FQGTGA. The CDR3 coding sequence is TGTGCCAGCAGCTTAACGGGTACGAAACTAGCGGGCCACAATGAGCAGTTCTTC. It translates to CASSLTGTKLAGHNEQFF. Full variable domain (rest looked up from reference TRBV7-3 and TRBJ2-1): GAGVSQTPSNKVTEKGKYVELRCDPISGHTALYWYRQSLGQGPEFLIYFQGTGAADDSGLPNDRFFAVRPEGSVSTLKIQRTERGDSAVYLCASSLTGTKLAGHNEQFFGPGTRLTVL.

CDR3 loop: CASSRALGVQETQYF. CDR3 DNA: TGTGCCAGCAGTAGGGCCCTAGGGGTCCAAGAGACCCAGTACTTC. The chain combines TRBV6-5 with TRBJ2-5; D is perhaps TRBD1 (5 bases). The CDR3 is 15 residues long. Per germline, CDR1 MNHEY and CDR2 SVGAGI. The V end was cut by 5 bases, the J end by 1 base, with 14 bases between.

This chain joins TRBV6-1 and TRBJ2-1; 8 nucleotides line up with TRBD1. With V trimmed by 5 bases and J by 8 bases, 11 bases remained unmatched. Germline V gene data show CDR1 as MNHNS and CDR2 as SASEGT. The CDR3 totals 15 residues. CDR3 amino acids: CASSPRTGKFDEQFF. CDR3 sequence (DNA): TGTGCCAGCAGTCCCCGGACAGGGAAATTCGATGAGCAGTTCTTC.

J is TRBJ2-5 and V is TRBV6-1; 7 bases fit TRBD1. With 7 bases clipped from V and 2 bases from J, the junction kept 10 bases outside the gene matches. Germline CDR1 reads MNHNS; CDR2 reads SASEGT. CDR3 length: 15 residues. As DNA, the CDR3 is TGTGCCAGCAAGGGGATCGGCAGGGGGCAAGAGACCCAGTACTTC. Its translation is CASKGIGRGQETQYF.

Written as DNA, the CDR3 is TGTGCCAGCAGCTACAGGACAGGGGAAGGGGCCCACTATGGCTACACCTTC. This encodes CASSYRTGEGAHYGYTF. The rearrangement uses TRBV12-1 and TRBJ1-2; the table's TRBD1 call for D was not verified on the DNA. TRBV12-1 is recorded as a pseudogene. This CDR3 is 17 amino acids long.

This sequence joins TRBV7-9 and TRBJ2-2; D may correspond to TRBD1 or TRBD2 (5 bases each). V shed 1 base and J shed 7 bases, with 10 bases lying between them. The CDR3 sequence is 14 residues long. Per the germline V gene, CDR1 is SEHNR and CDR2 is FQNEAQ (reference sequence). CDR3 in DNA: TGTGCCAGCAGCTTAGGAGGGGAATTCGGGGAGCTGTTTTTT. This translates into CASSLGGEFGELFF.

The rearrangement joins TRBV2 to TRBJ2-7; 9 bases are shared with TRBD1. Germline CDR1 and CDR2: SNHLY and FYNNEI. CDR3 size: 14 residues. V lost 8 bases, J lost 1 base, and 6 bases stayed unmatched. The CDR3, as DNA: TGTGCCAGCCGGGCGACAGGGGGGTCCTACGAGCAGTACTTC. Residues: CASRATGGSYEQYF.

The chain couples TRBV11-2 to TRBJ2-1; D might be TRBD1 or TRBD2, each matching 5 bases. Trimming took off 3 bases at V and 4 bases at J, with 13 bases between the two ends. The CDR3 length is 15 residues. Germline assignment: CDR1 SGHAT and CDR2 FQNNGV. The CDR3 protein is CASSFTGPGYNEQFF. DNA of the CDR3: TGTGCCAGCAGCTTTACGGGACCCGGGTACAATGAGCAGTTCTTC.

CDR3 in amino acids: CASSSRTVSTDTQYF. The CDR3 region has the DNA TGTGCCAGCAGTTCAAGGACAGTTAGCACAGATACGCAGTATTTT. The gene calls are TRBV28 and TRBJ2-3, with D possibly TRBD1 on 6 matching bases. Germline V CDR1 and CDR2: MDHEN, SYDVKM. Trimming removed 4 bases at V and 0 bases at J, with 11 bases between. This CDR3 has 15 residues.

The genes are TRBV15 and TRBJ1-5, with TRBD1 identical over 12 bases. Germline trimming cut 2 bases from V and 4 bases from J; bases unmatched to any gene: 9. Germline V gene sequence: CDR1 LNHNV, CDR2 YYDKDF (reference sequence). There are 18 residues in the CDR3. The CDR3 protein is CATSRSGQGAVINQPQHF. In DNA form, the CDR3 reads TGTGCCACCAGCAGATCGGGACAGGGGGCGGTGATAAATCAGCCCCAGCATTTT. Full variable domain (remainder filled in from reference TRBV15 and TRBJ1-5): DAMVIQNPRYQVTQFGKPVTLSCSQTLNHNVMYWYQQKSSQAPKLLFHYYDKDFNNEADTPDNFQSRRPNTSFCFLDIRSPGLGDTAMYLCATSRSGQGAVINQPQHFGDGTRLSIL.

This chain links TRBV18 with TRBJ2-2; possibly TRBD1 for D (5 bases). There are 13 residues in the CDR3. Germline loops: CDR1 KGHSH, CDR2 LQKENI. V was clipped by 3 bases and J by 7 bases, with 9 bases between them. The CDR3 region is CASSPRQGGELFF. CDR3 bases: TGTGCCAGCTCACCGAGGCAGGGCGGGGAGCTGTTTTTT.

The chain couples TRBV7-9 to TRBJ1-1; D is perhaps TRBD1 (5 bases). Germline-derived CDR1 and CDR2 are SEHNR and FQNEAQ (reference sequence). This CDR3 is 18 amino acids long. Trimming stripped 5 bases from V and 0 bases from J, with 22 bases between. The CDR3 region is CASSLLLQENKLNTEAFF. CDR3 nucleotides: TGTGCCAGCAGCCTCCTCCTACAGGAAAATAAACTGAACACTGAAGCTTTCTTT.

Points on this clone: The sample has other DNA sequences that encode this CDR3 too. V and J are TRBV29-1 and TRBJ2-3; a possible D gene is TRBD2 (5 bases). The CDR3 extends over 12 amino acids. Germline V CDR1 and CDR2: SQVTM, ANQGSEA. V was clipped by 4 bases and J by 1 base, with 6 bases between them. CDR3 in DNA: TGCAGCGTTGGTAGCGGCACAGATACGCAGTATTTT. This encodes CSVGSGTDTQYF.

The chain is built from TRBV4-3 and TRBJ2-3; 11 bases agree with TRBD2. The CDR3 is made up of 16 amino acids. CDR1 is LGHNA and CDR2 is YSLEER in the germline V gene. V shed 4 bases and J 2 bases; nucleotides not matched to a gene: 5. The CDR3 loop is CASSPIAGGPTDTQYF. Written as DNA, the CDR3 is TGCGCCAGCAGCCCGATAGCGGGAGGGCCCACAGATACGCAGTATTTT.

V usage is TRBV6-5 and J usage is TRBJ2-7; 10 bases fit TRBD1. The CDR3 is 16 amino acids. V dropped 4 bases and J dropped 4; count of bases not matched to a gene: 10. Germline V lookup: CDR1 MNHEY, CDR2 SVGAGI. The CDR3 protein is CASSLYPGTGEYEQYF. In DNA, the CDR3 is TGTGCCAGCAGTTTATACCCCGGGACAGGGGAATACGAGCAGTACTTC.

The gene calls are TRBV5-1 and TRBJ1-1; D is ambiguous. CDR1 SGHRS and CDR2 YFSETQ come from the germline V gene. Trimming took off 0 bases at V and 1 base at J, with 10 bases between the two ends. The CDR3 has 15 residues. The CDR3 region is CASSLVAASNTEAFF. In DNA form, the CDR3 reads TGCGCCAGCAGCTTGGTGGCGGCCTCGAACACTGAAGCTTTCTTT.

Written as DNA, the CDR3 is TGTGCCAGCACCCCGGGGGGGAGCTCCTACAATGAGCAGTTCTTC. It translates to CASTPGGSSYNEQFF. The chain combines TRBV28 with TRBJ2-1; 8 nucleotides agree with TRBD2. Germline CDR1 reads MDHEN; CDR2 reads SYDVKM. V dropped 7 bases and J dropped 0; count of bases not matched to a gene: 5. This CDR3 has 15 amino acids.

V gene TRBV6-1 combines with J gene TRBJ2-5; tentatively, D is TRBD1 or TRBD2 (5 bases each). Germline loops: CDR1 MNHNS, CDR2 SASEGT. This CDR3 region has 14 residues. Trimming removed 7 bases from V and 7 bases from J, with 19 bases in between. The CDR3 sequence is CASKLGATSGTQYF. The CDR3 DNA sequence: TGTGCCAGCAAACTAGGGGCTACTTCGGGGACCCAGTACTTC.

This clone showed up just a few times. The sample carries other DNA sequences with the same CDR3. The chain employs TRBV18 and TRBJ2-7; 9 bases agree with TRBD1. CDR3 size: 13 residues. Trimming removed 6 bases from V and 3 bases from J; junction bases left unmatched: 3. Germline loops: CDR1 KGHSH, CDR2 LQKENI. The CDR3 sequence is CASSPTGGYEQYF. The CDR3 region has the DNA TGTGCCAGCTCGCCGACAGGGGGCTACGAGCAGTACTTC.

This clone appeared once. Other nucleotide sequences in the sample specify the same CDR3. J is TRBJ2-5 and V is TRBV29-1; D may correspond to TRBD1 or TRBD2 (5 bases each). Germline V lookup: CDR1 SQVTM, CDR2 ANQGSEA. This CDR3 has 11 amino acids. V lost 3 bases to trimming and J lost 5 bases, with 7 bases between them. Written as DNA, the CDR3 is TGCAGCGTTGAGTGGGGGGAGACCCAGTACTTC. Residues: CSVEWGETQYF.

The chain couples TRBV6-1 to TRBJ2-5; 7 positions match TRBD2. J lost 3 bases, V lost 2 bases, and 3 bases had no gene match. CDR3 length equals 14 residues. Germline values: CDR1 MNHNS, CDR2 SASEGT. This chain's CDR3 is CASSELGGKETQYF. The CDR3, as DNA: TGTGCCAGCAGTGAACTGGGAGGGAAAGAGACCCAGTACTTC.

As to this clone: Other DNA sequences in this specimen translate into the identical CDR3. The rearrangement joins TRBV7-3 to TRBJ2-1, with 8 nucleotides matching TRBD1. Germline CDR1 is SGHTA and CDR2 is FQGTGA. The CDR3 has 15 residues. J was trimmed by 3 bases and V by 2 bases; bases with no gene match: 3. CDR3 sequence reads: CASSLDRGGYNEQFF. The DNA for the CDR3 is TGTGCCAGCAGCTTAGACAGGGGTGGCTACAATGAGCAGTTCTTC.